The present TCR beta chain was sequenced within a study of T-cell memory formation after mild COVID-19 (dated by TCRdb to the early 2020s). Study-level background: TCR sequence clusters from the two donors were largely donor specific. The cohort was made up of two young adult volunteers, one female and one male, who were previously healthy. In two donors, T-cell clones that expanded and contracted after mild COVID-19 were followed by sequencing TCRalpha and TCRbeta repertoires longitudinally.

PBMCs were isolated by Ficoll-Paque density gradient centrifugation. V was cut back by 6 bases and J by 5 bases, leaving a gap of 4 bases between them. Based on the germline V gene, the CDR1 and CDR2 sequences are SGHTA and FQGNSA. Taken from cysteine to phenylalanine, the CDR3 has 11 residues. Solely the CDR3 DNA is kept, with 33 bases framed from the first base. The listed sequencing device is Illumina NovaSeq 6000. TCRalpha and TCRbeta cDNA libraries were constructed by 5'RACE with constant-segment primers, with sample barcodes and unique molecular identifiers being introduced. Trizol reagent was used to extract RNA from every sample. The libraries were amplified in two PCR steps, and the second step added a second sample barcode and Illumina TruSeq adapters. Libraries were sequenced on an Illumina NovaSeq with 2 x 150 bp paired-end reads. In the source study's methods: With migec v1.2.7, reads were demultiplexed and then collapsed into UMI-guided consensus sequences. With mixcr v2.1.11, UMI consensuses were aligned to TRA and TRB V and J templates and assembled into clonotypes. A clonotype was counted as expanded or contracted only when both edgeR and NoisET called the clonotype significant, with the noise models trained on biological replicates. For edgeR calls, a false discovery rate-adjusted p below 0.01 and a log2 fold-change threshold of 1 were applied. As an exploratory analysis of dynamics, PCA with hierarchical clustering was applied to max-normalized trajectories of the 1000 most abundant clonotypes. Separately sequenced CD4+ and CD8+ repertoires were used to assign a CD4 or CD8 phenotype to each responding clone. The public reads were reanalyzed by TCRdb: fastp trimming at Q25, MiXCR alignment, in-frame beta chains only. Identical CDR3 protein sequences are pooled into one entry, listed with their most common genes and DNA. The V and J calls here are based on TCRdb, not the publication. Counted in this sample were 430,000 or so distinct CDR3 sequences; about 23% of them appeared once. The top ten clones comprise under 15% of the sample.

For this clonotype: Its antigen is not yet known. No base qualities exist here, and no much larger clone lies one base off it.

Here is what the overall study found, with its caveats: Clones contracting from day 15 to 85 had balanced CD4/CD8 phenotypes, while a second wave expanding from day 15 to 37 was biased towards CD4+. Some responding clones were detected in pre-infection memory, suggesting pre-existing cross-reactive memory T cells joined the SARS-CoV-2 response. Only a couple of mild cases were covered in the study, and larger cohorts including severe cases with pre-infection samples were considered necessary. SARS-CoV-2 specificity was not confirmed for the second-wave clones peaking on day 37. Contracting CD4+ clones turned up mainly in the CM and EM memory subsets, whereas EMRA was where CD8+ clones were enriched.

The specimen was PBMCs or a T cell subset sorted from them (not recorded which). This sequence uses TRBV7-2 and TRBJ2-2, with the D gene not confidently named. The clonotype was recovered from an adult woman who had mild COVID-19 (a few samples of this study predate the infection). The sample titles of this study are shuffled in the database, so cell type and time point are left out; the donor was told from shared clones. This receptor has the CDR3 CASRKTGELFF. Here is the DNA: TGTGCCAGCAGAAAAACCGGGGAGCTGTTTTTT.